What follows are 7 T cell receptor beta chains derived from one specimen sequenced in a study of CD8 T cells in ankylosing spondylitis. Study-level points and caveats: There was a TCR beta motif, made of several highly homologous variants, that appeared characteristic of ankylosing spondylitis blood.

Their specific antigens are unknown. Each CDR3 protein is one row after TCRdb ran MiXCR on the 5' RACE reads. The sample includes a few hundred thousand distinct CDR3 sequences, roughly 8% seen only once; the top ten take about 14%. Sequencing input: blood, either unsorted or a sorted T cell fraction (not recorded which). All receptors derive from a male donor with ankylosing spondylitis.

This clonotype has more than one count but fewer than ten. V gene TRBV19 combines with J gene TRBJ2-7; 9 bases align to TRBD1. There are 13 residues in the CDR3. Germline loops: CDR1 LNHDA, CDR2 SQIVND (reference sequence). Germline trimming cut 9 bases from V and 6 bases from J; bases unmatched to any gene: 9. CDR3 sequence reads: CASSRDREAEQYF. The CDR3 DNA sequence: TGTGCCAGCTCCCGGGACAGGGAAGCCGAGCAGTACTTC.

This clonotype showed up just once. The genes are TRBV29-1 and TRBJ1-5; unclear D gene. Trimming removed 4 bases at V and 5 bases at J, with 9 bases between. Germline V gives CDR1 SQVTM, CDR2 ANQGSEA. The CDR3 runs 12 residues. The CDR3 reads CSVGIQDQPQHF. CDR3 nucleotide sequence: TGCAGCGTTGGGATTCAAGATCAGCCCCAGCATTTT.

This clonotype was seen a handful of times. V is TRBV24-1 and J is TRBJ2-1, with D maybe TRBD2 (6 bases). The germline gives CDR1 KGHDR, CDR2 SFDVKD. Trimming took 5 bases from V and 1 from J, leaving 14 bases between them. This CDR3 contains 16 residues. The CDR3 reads CATSGGGGVSYNEQFF. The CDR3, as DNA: TGTGCCACCAGTGGGGGAGGCGGAGTTTCCTACAATGAGCAGTTCTTC.

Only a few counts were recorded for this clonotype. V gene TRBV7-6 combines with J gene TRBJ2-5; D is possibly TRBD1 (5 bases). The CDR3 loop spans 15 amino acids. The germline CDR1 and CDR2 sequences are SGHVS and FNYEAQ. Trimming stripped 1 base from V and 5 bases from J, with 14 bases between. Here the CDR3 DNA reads TGTGCCAGCAGCTTAGAGGGGTCTGGGGTCGAGACCCAGTACTTC. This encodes CASSLEGSGVETQYF.

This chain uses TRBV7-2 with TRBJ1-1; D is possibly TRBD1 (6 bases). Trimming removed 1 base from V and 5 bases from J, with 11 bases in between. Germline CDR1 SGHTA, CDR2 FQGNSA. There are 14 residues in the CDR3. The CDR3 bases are TGTGCCAGCAGCTTAGTACAGGGTTGGACTGAAGCTTTCTTT. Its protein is CASSLVQGWTEAFF.

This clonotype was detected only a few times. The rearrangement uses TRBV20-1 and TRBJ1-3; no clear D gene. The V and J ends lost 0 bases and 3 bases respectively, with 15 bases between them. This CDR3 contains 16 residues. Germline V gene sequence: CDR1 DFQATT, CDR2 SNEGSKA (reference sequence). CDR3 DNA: TGCAGTGCTAGAGATGCCGGGAGGTCAGGTGGAAACACCATATATTTT. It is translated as CSARDAGRSGGNTIYF.

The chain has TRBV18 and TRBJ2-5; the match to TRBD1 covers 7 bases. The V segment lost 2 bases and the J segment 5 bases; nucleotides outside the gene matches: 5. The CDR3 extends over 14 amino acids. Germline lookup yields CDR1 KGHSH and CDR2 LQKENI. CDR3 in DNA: TGTGCCAGCTCACCAAGACAGGGTACGGAGACCCAGTACTTC. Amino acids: CASSPRQGTETQYF.